This T cell receptor beta chain came from a study of T-cell reconstitution after alpha-beta-depleted transplantation in children. Study results and caveats: Expanded graft clones, several hundred of them, were reportedly the source of alpha-beta T cells about two months after transplant. Day-60 TCRbeta diversity that was high in some patients was derived from surviving recipient T cells and thymic progenitors.

Unique molecular identifiers featured in how the TCRbeta library was prepared. TCRdb re-derived calls from the PCR reads in MiXCR, one entry per CDR3 protein. The sample has about 460,000 distinct CDR3 sequences; over 9.5% are singletons. Of note for this clonotype: Its antigen is as yet unknown. One end of the junction varies from germline; a read error may be responsible.

The CDR3 loop spans 16 amino acids. Germline CDR1 SNHLY, CDR2 FYNNEI. The V and J genes are TRBV2 and TRBJ2-5; 11 bases line up with TRBD2. This TCR derives from a child aged 2 to 10 with inherited bone marrow failure, due to receive a stem cell transplant. Here the sequenced sample was PBMCs, taken before TCRalphabeta/CD19-depleted stem cell transplant. The CDR3 loop is CASSEGTSGYQETQYF. The DNA of the CDR3 is TGTGCCAGCAGCGAAGGGACTAGCGGATACCAAGAGACCCAGTACTTC. The full variable domain, with the rest looked up from reference TRBV2 and TRBJ2-5, is EPEVTQTPSHQVTQMGQEVILRCVPISNHLYFYWYRQILGQKVEFLVSFYNNEISEKSEIFDDQFSVERPDGSNFTLKIRSTKLEDSAMYFCASSEGTSGYQETQYFGPGTRLLVL.